One TCR beta chain is described in this entry. This specimen belongs to a study of blood T cell repertoires in COVID-19. The CDR3 length is 16 residues. Germline assignment: CDR1 SEHNR and CDR2 FQNEAQ (reference sequence). V was pared by 6 bases and J by 7 bases, with 11 bases of the junction left unmatched. Generated by immunoSEQ multiplex PCR, the TCRdb table keeps only in-frame clones and is missing some. The data contain some 290,000 clones, 90% of them seen just once; the ten biggest clones take up around 0.96%. The chain recombines TRBV7-9 with TRBJ1-4; TRBD1 matches at 10 bases. This receptor was identified in a woman aged 40 to 55 with COVID-19, enrolled during active disease. Specimen: peripheral blood. The CDR3 is CASRADRGLITEKLFF. The CDR3 DNA sequence: TGTGCCAGCAGAGCTGACAGGGGGCTAATCACTGAAAAACTGTTTTTT.